This T cell receptor (beta chain) was identified in a study of cytomegalovirus exposure and HLA in healthy donors. Study results and limitations: Reportedly, diagnosis of cytomegalovirus status by the classifier showed high specificity and sensitivity.

V lost 6 bases, J lost 2 bases, and 4 bases stayed unmatched. Germline lookup yields CDR1 KGHSH and CDR2 LQKENI. This CDR3 has 14 amino acids. Concerning this clone itself: The antigen remains undetermined. Other DNA variants within this sample encode the same CDR3.

Amplification used 60 Vbeta primers and 13 Jbeta primers. Only in-frame clones appear in the TCRdb table, and some are missing; sequencing was by immunoSEQ multiplex PCR. The table has under 200,000 clones, about 79% seen once. This sequence was found in a man aged 45-60 years in good health and CMV-seropositive. Sequencing was performed on PBMCs. This chain links TRBV18 with TRBJ1-5, with 7 bases fitting TRBD1. This CDR3 reads CASSPTGGNQPQHF. For the CDR3, the DNA is TGTGCCAGCTCTCCAACAGGGGGCAATCAGCCCCAGCATTTT.